This TCR beta chain was recorded in a study of T cell responses to AZD1222 COVID-19 vaccine. Profiling relied on immunoSEQ multiplex PCR, and the TCRdb table lists in-frame clones only, not all of them. The data hold 130,000 or so clones, with roughly 90% observed a single time. V lost 6 bases, J lost 9 bases, and 15 bases lay in between. The CDR3 runs to 14 residues. Germline CDR1 reads SNHLY; CDR2 reads FYNNEI. The source material was peripheral blood, sampled on day 0 of AZD1222 vaccination. V and J are TRBV2 and TRBJ1-6; a possible D gene is TRBD1 (6 bases). The source is an adult in good health. CDR3 loop: CASSPGVVASPLHF. DNA for the CDR3: TGTGCCAGCAGCCCAGGGGTCGTGGCTTCACCCCTCCACTTT.